A single T cell receptor (beta chain) is shown here with its context. The data were obtained in a study of cytomegalovirus exposure and HLA in healthy donors. A multiplex PCR was run with 60 Vbeta primers and 13 Jbeta primers. Profiling relied on immunoSEQ multiplex PCR, and the TCRdb table lists in-frame clones only, not all of them. This sample has fewer than 120,000 clones, with 60% to 85% found just once. This CDR3 comprises 20 residues. CDR1 SGHRS and CDR2 YFSETQ come from the germline V gene. V shed 0 bases, J shed 4 bases, and the junction held 17 bases outside the gene matches. The chain carries TRBV5-1 and TRBJ2-3; TRBD2 aligns across 10 bases. The sequenced sample consisted of PBMCs. The source is a woman in her sixties in good health and CMV-seropositive. The DNA of the CDR3 is TGCGCCAGCAGCTTGGCCCGGGCTAGCGGGAGCTCCGCCGTAGCAGATACGCAGTATTTT. This gives the protein CASSLARASGSSAVADTQYF.